This section outlines one T cell receptor beta chain sequence together with its context. The CDR3 spans 13 residues. Germline CDR1 and CDR2: SGHTA and FQGNSA. Trimming stripped 2 bases from V and 4 bases from J, with 8 bases between. The data derive from a study of blood T cell repertoires in COVID-19. The overall study: Sources were T cells, B-cell-depleted T cells, or PBMCs; the material itself was cDNA or gDNA.

TCRdb's copy holds only in-frame clones and misses some; the assay was immunoSEQ multiplex PCR. The sample comprises around 38,000 clones, roughly 86% of which are singletons, and over 55% rests with the top ten. The rearrangement joins TRBV7-2 to TRBJ2-5; TRBD1 is a possible D gene (6 bases). This clonotype was obtained from a man aged 70 or older with acute or convalescent COVID-19. The sample was peripheral blood. The CDR3 DNA follows: TGTGCCAGCAGCTTATTACAGGGAGAGACCCAGTACTTC. Protein product: CASSLLQGETQYF.